The entry that follows covers one T cell receptor (beta chain) sequence. Its antigen is currently unknown. This record comes from a study of shared clonotypes between healthy human individuals. The overall study: Per donor, three plates held CD4 naive cells, three held CD4 memory, two held CD8 naive and one held CD8 memory.

The junction had 7 bases not matched to a gene; V was cut back by 4 bases and J by 7 bases. CDR3 length: 15 amino acids. Germline CDR1 and CDR2: MNHEY and SVGAGI. CD45RO-negative, CCR7-selected cells formed the naive CD8 fraction, which excluded terminally differentiated effector memory CD45RA+ cells. Measured with immunoSEQ multiplex PCR; TCRdb has only the in-frame clones, and not every one. The table has about 2 million clones, 85% to 95% seen once. Study-wide results and caveats: Naive subsets generally exceeded memory subsets in estimated richness.

This receptor was obtained from a man aged 18-30 years in good health. The gene calls are TRBV6-5 and TRBJ1-4; 9 bases map to TRBD1. The sample taken for sequencing was naive CD8+ T cells sorted from blood. The CDR3 here is CASSFTGTGSEKLFF. CDR3 bases: TGTGCCAGCAGTTTCACCGGGACAGGGAGTGAAAAACTGTTTTTT.